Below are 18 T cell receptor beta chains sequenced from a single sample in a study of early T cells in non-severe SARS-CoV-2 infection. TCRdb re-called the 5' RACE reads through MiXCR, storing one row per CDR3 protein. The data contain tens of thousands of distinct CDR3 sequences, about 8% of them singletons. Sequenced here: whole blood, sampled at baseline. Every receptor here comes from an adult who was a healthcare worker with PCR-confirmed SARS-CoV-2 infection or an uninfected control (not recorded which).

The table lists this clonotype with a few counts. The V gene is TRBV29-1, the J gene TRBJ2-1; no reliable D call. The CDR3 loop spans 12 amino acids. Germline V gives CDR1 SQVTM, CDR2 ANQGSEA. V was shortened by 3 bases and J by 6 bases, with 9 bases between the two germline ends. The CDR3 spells CSVDRSANEQFF. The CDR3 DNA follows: TGCAGCGTTGACCGCAGTGCCAATGAGCAGTTCTTC.

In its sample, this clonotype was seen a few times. CDR3 nucleotide sequence: TGTGCCAGCAGTTTAATAAGCGGGAGCTCCTACAATGAGCAGTTCTTC. It translates to CASSLISGSSYNEQFF. J is TRBJ2-1 and V is TRBV28; 8 bases line up with TRBD2. The trim removed 2 bases at V and 0 bases at J, leaving 3 bases unmatched. Germline CDR1 reads MDHEN; CDR2 reads SYDVKM. The CDR3 totals 16 residues.

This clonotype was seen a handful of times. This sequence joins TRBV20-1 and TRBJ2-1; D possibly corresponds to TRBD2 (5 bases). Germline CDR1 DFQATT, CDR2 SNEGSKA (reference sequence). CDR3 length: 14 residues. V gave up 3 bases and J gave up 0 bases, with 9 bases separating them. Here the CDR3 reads CSASKGSSYNEQFF. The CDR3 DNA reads TGCAGTGCTAGTAAAGGGAGCTCCTACAATGAGCAGTTCTTC.

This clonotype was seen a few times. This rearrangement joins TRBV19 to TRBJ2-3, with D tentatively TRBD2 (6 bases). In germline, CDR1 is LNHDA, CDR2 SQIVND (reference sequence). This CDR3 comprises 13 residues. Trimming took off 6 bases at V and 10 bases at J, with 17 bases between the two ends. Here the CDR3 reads CASSNLASRAQYF. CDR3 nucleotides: TGTGCCAGTAGCAACCTAGCGAGTCGGGCGCAGTATTTT.

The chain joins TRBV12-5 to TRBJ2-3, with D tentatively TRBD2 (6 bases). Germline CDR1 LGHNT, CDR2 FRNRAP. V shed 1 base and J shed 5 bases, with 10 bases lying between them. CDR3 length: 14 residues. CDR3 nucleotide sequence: TGTGCTAGTGGTTTGGGTCTTAGCGGAGATACGCAGTATTTT. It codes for CASGLGLSGDTQYF.

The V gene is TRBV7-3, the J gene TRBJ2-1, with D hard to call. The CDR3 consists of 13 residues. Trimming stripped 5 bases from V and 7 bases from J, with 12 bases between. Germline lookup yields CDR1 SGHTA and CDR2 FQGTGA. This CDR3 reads CASSPSNDNEQFF. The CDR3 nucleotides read TGTGCCAGCAGCCCCTCAAACGATAATGAGCAGTTCTTC. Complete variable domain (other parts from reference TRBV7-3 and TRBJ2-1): GAGVSQTPSNKVTEKGKYVELRCDPISGHTALYWYRQSLGQGPEFLIYFQGTGAADDSGLPNDRFFAVRPEGSVSTLKIQRTERGDSAVYLCASSPSNDNEQFFGPGTRLTVL.

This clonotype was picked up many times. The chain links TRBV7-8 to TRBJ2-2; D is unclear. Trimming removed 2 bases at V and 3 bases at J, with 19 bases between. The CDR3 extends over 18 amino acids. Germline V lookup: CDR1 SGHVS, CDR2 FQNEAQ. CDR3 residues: CASSLIPARGRDTGELFF. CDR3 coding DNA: TGTGCCAGCAGCTTAATCCCGGCCCGCGGACGAGACACCGGGGAGCTGTTTTTT.

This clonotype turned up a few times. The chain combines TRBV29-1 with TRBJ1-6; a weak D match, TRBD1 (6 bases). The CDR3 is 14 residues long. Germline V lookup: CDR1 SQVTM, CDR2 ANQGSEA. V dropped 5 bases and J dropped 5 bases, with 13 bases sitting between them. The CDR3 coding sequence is TGCAGCGTTTCCACGGACAGAGATAATTCACCCCTCCACTTT. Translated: CSVSTDRDNSPLHF.

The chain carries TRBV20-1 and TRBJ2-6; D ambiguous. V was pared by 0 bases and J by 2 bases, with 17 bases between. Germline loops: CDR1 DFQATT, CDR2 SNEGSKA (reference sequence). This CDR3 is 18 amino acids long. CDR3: CSARDGRYPSTGANVLTF. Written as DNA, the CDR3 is TGCAGTGCTAGAGACGGACGGTACCCCTCCACTGGGGCCAACGTCCTGACTTTC.

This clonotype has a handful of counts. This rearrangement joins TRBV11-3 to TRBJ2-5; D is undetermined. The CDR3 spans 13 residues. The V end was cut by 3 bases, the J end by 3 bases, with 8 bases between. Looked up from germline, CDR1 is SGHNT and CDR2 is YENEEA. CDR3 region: CASSLGMKETQYF. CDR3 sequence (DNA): TGTGCCAGCAGCTTGGGGATGAAAGAGACCCAGTACTTC.

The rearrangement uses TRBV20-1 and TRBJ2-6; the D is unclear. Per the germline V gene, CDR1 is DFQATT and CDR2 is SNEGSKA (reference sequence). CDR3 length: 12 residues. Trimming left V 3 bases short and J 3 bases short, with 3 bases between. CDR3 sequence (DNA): TGCAGTGCTAGTCGTGGGGCCAACGTCCTGACTTTC. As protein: CSASRGANVLTF.

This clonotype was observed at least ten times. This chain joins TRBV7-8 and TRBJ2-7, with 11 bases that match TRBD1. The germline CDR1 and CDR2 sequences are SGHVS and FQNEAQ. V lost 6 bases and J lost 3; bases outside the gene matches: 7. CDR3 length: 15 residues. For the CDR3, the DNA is TGTGCCAGCAGAGACGCCGGGACAGGGGGCTACGAGCAGTACTTC. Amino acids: CASRDAGTGGYEQYF.

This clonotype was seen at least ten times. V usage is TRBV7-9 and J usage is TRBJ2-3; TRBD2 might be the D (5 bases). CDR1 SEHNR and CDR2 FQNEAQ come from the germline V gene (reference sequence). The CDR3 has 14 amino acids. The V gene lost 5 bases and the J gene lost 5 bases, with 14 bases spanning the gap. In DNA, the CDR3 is TGTGCCAGCAGCCCACGCCCGACTATAGATACGCAGTATTTT. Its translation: CASSPRPTIDTQYF.

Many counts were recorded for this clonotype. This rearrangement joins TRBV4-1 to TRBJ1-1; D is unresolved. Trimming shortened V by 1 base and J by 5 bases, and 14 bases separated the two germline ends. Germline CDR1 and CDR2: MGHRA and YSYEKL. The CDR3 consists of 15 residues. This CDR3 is CASSQGRRLLTEAFF. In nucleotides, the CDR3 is TGCGCCAGCAGCCAAGGACGAAGACTCTTAACTGAAGCTTTCTTT.

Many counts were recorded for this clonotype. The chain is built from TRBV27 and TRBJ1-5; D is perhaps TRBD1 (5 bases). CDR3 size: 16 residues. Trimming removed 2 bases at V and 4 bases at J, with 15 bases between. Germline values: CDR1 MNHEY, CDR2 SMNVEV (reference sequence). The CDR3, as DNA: TGTGCCAGCAGTTTAAAGTTGGGGGGAGGTAATCAGCCCCAGCATTTT. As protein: CASSLKLGGGNQPQHF.

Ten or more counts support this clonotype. The CDR3 sequence: CASNPGTDTSNYGYTF. CDR3 in DNA: TGTGCCAGCAATCCCGGGACAGACACTTCTAACTATGGCTACACCTTC. The chain has TRBV12-3 or TRBV12-4 and TRBJ1-2, with TRBD1 identical over 7 bases. With V trimmed by 7 bases and J by 0 bases, 11 bases remained unmatched. The CDR3 is made up of 16 amino acids.

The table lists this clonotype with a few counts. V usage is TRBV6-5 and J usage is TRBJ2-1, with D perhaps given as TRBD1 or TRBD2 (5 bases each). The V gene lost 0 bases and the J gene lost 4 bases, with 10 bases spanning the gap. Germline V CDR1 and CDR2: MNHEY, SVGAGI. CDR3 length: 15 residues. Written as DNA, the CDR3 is TGTGCCAGCAGTTACTCGAGAGGGGTGTACAATGAGCAGTTCTTC. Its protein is CASSYSRGVYNEQFF.

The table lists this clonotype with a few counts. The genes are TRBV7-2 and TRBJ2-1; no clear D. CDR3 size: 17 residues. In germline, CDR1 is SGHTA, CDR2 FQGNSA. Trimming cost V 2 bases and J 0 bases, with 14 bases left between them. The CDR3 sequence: CASSLLFQANSYNEQFF. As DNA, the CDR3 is TGTGCCAGCAGCTTACTTTTCCAGGCGAACTCCTACAATGAGCAGTTCTTC.